A single sample is the source of the 3 T cell receptor beta chains below, sequenced in a study of T cell responses to AZD1222 COVID-19 vaccine. The table came from immunoSEQ multiplex PCR; TCRdb's copy has only in-frame clones and leaves some out. Of under 95,000 clones listed, approximately 89% are singletons. The sequencing here drew on peripheral blood, taken on day 0 of AZD1222 vaccination. Receptors originate from an adult in good health.

The rearrangement uses TRBV11-3 and TRBJ2-3, with D possibly TRBD2 on 5 matching bases. V was clipped by 5 bases and J by 4 bases, with 13 bases between them. The CDR3 runs to 14 residues. Germline V lookup: CDR1 SGHNT, CDR2 YENEEA. The CDR3 coding sequence is TGTGCCAGCAGCCAGGACGGGGTGGCAGATACGCAGTATTTT. Translation: CASSQDGVADTQYF. Full variable domain (outside the CDR3, taken from reference TRBV11-3 and TRBJ2-3): EAGVVQSPRYKIIEKKQPVAFWCNPISGHNTLYWYLQNLGQGPELLIRYENEEAVDDSQLPKDRFSAERLKGVDSTLKIQPAELGDSAVYLCASSQDGVADTQYFGPGTRLTVL.

This chain connects TRBV6-5 to TRBJ2-1, with D hard to call. Trimming pared 7 bases from V and 1 base from J, leaving 11 bases between. The germline V gene has CDR1 MNHEY and CDR2 SVGAGI. The CDR3 loop spans 14 amino acids. CDR3 DNA: TGTGCCAGCAAAGCGACCCTGTCCTACAATGAGCAGTTCTTC. Translating gives CASKATLSYNEQFF.

The chain joins TRBV2 to TRBJ2-1; tentatively, D is TRBD2 (5 bases). Deletions cut 7 bases from V and 9 bases from J, with 16 bases between. The V gene's germline CDR1 is SNHLY and CDR2 FYNNEI. This CDR3 region has 13 residues. This CDR3 reads CASTRTSASEQFF. DNA of the CDR3: TGTGCCAGCACCCGGACTTCCGCAAGTGAGCAGTTCTTC.